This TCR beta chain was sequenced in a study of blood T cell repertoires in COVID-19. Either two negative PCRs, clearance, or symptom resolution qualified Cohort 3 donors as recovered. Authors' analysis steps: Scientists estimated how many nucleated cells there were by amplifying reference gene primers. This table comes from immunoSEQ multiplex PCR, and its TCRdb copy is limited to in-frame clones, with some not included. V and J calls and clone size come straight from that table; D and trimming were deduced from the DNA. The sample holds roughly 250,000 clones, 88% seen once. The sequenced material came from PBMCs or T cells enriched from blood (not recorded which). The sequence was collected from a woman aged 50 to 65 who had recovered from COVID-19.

CDR3 in DNA: TGTGCCAGCAGCTTACAAAGGAGCAATGAAAAACTGTTTTTT. Protein sequence: CASSLQRSNEKLFF. This chain uses TRBV7-2 with TRBJ1-4; D gene unclear. V was cut by 2 bases and J by 5 bases, with 9 bases left in between. This CDR3 comprises 14 residues. Germline values: CDR1 SGHTA, CDR2 FQGNSA. Full variable domain (rest looked up from reference TRBV7-2 and TRBJ1-4): GAGVSQSPSNKVTEKGKDVELRCDPISGHTALYWYRQSLGQGLEFLIYFQGNSAPDKSGLPSDRFSAERTGGSVSTLTIQRTQQEDSAVYLCASSLQRSNEKLFFGSGTQLSVL.